This T cell receptor (beta chain) was identified during a study of blood T cell repertoires in COVID-19. About the study: Italy, Spain and the United States were the sources of the convalescent and acute COVID-19 samples. From T cells, B-cell-depleted T cells, or PBMCs came the material, which was cDNA or gDNA.

Enrolment of Seattle patients took place during active infection, and they were followed longitudinally. Trimming cost V 5 bases and J 5 bases, with 16 bases left between them. The CDR3 sequence is 14 residues long. Germline lookup yields CDR1 MNHEY and CDR2 SMNVEV (reference sequence). Per the original data handling: Amplified reference gene primers provided the basis for estimating nucleated cell counts. Only in-frame clones appear in the TCRdb table, and some are missing; sequencing was by immunoSEQ multiplex PCR. That table is the source of V, J and clone size, and D and trimming were worked out from the DNA. The sample consists of roughly 350,000 clones, about 90% of them appearing once.

Sequencing input: peripheral blood. The sequence derives from a woman between 65 and 79 years old with COVID-19, enrolled during active disease. The chain carries TRBV27 and TRBJ2-7; D remains ambiguous. DNA for the CDR3: TGTGCCAGCAGTCGATATTCGGGTGTGGACGAGCAGTACTTC. Amino acids: CASSRYSGVDEQYF.